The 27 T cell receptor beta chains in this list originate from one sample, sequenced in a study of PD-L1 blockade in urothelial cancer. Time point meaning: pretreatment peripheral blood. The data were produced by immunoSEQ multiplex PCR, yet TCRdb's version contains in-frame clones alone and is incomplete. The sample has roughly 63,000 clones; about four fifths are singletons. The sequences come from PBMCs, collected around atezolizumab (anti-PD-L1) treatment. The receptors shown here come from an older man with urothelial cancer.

CDR3 DNA: TGTGCCAGCTCTCAGGACACTGAAGCTTTCTTT. Translation: CASSQDTEAFF. This chain links TRBV18 with TRBJ1-1; D remains ambiguous. This CDR3 has 11 residues. V lost 6 bases and J lost 3, with 5 bases in between. Germline V gene data show CDR1 as KGHSH and CDR2 as LQKENI.

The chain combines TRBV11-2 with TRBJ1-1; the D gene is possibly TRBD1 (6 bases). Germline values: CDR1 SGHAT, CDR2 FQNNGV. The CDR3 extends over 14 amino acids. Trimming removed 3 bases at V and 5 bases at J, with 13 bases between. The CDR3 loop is CASSFRGTWTEAFF. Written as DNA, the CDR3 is TGTGCCAGCAGCTTCAGGGGAACTTGGACTGAAGCTTTCTTT.

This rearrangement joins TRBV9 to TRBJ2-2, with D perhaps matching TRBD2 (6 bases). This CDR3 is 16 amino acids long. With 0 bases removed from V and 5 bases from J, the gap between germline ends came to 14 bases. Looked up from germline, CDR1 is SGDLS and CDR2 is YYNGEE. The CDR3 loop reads CASSVGRGGLTGELFF. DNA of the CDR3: TGTGCCAGCAGCGTAGGTCGGGGAGGTTTGACCGGGGAGCTGTTTTTT.

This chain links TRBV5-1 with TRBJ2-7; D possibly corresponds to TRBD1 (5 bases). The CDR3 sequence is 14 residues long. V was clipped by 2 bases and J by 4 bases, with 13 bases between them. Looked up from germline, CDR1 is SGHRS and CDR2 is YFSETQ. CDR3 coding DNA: TGCGCCAGCAGCTTCAGGGCCCCTAGTTACGAGCAGTACTTC. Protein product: CASSFRAPSYEQYF.

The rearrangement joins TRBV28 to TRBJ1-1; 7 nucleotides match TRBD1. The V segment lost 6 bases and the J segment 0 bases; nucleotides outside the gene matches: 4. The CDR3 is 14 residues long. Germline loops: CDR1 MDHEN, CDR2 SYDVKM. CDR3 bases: TGTGCCAGCAGCCGAGGGGGCATGAACACTGAAGCTTTCTTT. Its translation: CASSRGGMNTEAFF. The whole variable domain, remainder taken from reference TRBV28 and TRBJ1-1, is DVKVTQSSRYLVKRTGEKVFLECVQDMDHENMFWYRQDPGLGLRLIYFSYDVKMKEKGDIPEGYSVSREKKERFSLILESASTNQTSMYLCASSRGGMNTEAFFGQGTRLTVV.

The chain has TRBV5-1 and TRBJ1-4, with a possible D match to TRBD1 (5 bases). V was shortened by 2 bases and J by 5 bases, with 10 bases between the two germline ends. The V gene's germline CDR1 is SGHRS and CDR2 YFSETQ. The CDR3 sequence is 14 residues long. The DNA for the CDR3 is TGCGCCAGCAGCTTAACAGGTCGGAATGAAAAACTGTTTTTT. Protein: CASSLTGRNEKLFF.

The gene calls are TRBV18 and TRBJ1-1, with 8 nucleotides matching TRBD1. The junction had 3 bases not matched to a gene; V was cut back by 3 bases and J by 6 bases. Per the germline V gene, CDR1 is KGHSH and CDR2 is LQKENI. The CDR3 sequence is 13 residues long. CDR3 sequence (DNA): TGTGCCAGCTCACCGACAGGGGACTCTGAAGCTTTCTTT. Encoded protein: CASSPTGDSEAFF.

The chain's CDR3 is CASSLDGTGRGFNTEAFF. The CDR3 DNA follows: TGTGCCAGCAGCTTAGACGGGACAGGGAGGGGATTTAACACTGAAGCTTTCTTT. This chain connects TRBV7-9 to TRBJ1-1; 9 positions agree with TRBD1. After removal of 1 base from V and 2 bases from J, the junction contained 11 bases not matched to a gene. This CDR3 spans 18 amino acids. CDR1 SEHNR and CDR2 FQNEAQ come from the germline V gene (reference sequence).

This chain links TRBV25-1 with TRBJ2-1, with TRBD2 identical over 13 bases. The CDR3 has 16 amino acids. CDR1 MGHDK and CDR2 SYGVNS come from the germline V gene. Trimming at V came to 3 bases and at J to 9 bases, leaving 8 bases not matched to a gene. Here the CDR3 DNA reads TGTGCCAGCAGTGAGACTAGCGGGAGGATTTTTGGTGAGCAGTTCTTC. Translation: CASSETSGRIFGEQFF. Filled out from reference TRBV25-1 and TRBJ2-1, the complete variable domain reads EADIYQTPRYLVIGTGKKITLECSQTMGHDKMYWYQQDPGMELHLIHYSYGVNSTEKGDLSSESTVSRIRTEHFPLTLESARPSHTSQYLCASSETSGRIFGEQFFGPGTRLTVL.

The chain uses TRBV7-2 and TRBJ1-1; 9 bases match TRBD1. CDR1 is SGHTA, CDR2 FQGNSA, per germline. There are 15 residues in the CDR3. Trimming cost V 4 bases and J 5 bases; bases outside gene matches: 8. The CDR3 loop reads CASSSNRGRITEAFF. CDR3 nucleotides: TGTGCCAGCAGCTCCAACAGGGGGCGAATAACTGAAGCTTTCTTT.

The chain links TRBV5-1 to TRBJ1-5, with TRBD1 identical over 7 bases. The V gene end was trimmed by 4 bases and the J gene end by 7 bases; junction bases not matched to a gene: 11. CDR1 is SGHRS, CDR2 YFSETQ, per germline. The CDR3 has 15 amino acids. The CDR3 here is CASSLGDSSEQPQHF. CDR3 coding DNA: TGCGCCAGCAGCCTTGGGGACAGTTCTGAACAGCCCCAGCATTTT.

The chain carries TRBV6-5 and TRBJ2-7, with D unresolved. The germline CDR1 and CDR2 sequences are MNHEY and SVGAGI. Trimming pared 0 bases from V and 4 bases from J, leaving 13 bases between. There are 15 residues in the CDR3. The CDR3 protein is CASSYSKYPRYEQYF. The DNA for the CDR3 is TGTGCCAGCAGTTACTCGAAATACCCCAGGTACGAGCAGTACTTC.

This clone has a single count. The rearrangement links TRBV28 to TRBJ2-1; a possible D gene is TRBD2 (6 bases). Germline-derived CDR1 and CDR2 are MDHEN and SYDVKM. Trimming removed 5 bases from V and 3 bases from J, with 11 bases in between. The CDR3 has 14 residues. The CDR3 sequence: CASSGTYLYNEQFF. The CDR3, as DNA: TGTGCCAGCAGTGGGACTTACCTCTACAATGAGCAGTTCTTC.

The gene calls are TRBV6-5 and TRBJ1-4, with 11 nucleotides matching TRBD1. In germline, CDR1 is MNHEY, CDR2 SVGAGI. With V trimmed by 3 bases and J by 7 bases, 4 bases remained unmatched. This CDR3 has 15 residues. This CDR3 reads CASSYRTGGTEKLFF. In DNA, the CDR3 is TGTGCCAGCAGTTATCGGACAGGGGGCACTGAAAAACTGTTTTTT.

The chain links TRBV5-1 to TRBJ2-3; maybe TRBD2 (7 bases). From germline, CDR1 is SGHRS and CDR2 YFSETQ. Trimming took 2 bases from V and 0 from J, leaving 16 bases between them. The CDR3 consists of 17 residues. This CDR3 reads CASSFTGGTTSTDTQYF. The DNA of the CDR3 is TGCGCCAGCAGCTTCACCGGGGGGACAACTAGCACAGATACGCAGTATTTT. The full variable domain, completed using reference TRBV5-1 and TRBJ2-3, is KAGVTQTPRYLIKTRGQQVTLSCSPISGHRSVSWYQQTPGQGLQFLFEYFSETQRNKGNFPGRFSGRQFSNSRSEMNVSTLELGDSALYLCASSFTGGTTSTDTQYFGPGTRLTVL.

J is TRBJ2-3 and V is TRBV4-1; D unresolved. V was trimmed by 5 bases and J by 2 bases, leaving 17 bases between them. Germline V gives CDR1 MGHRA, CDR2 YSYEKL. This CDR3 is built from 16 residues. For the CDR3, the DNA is TGCGCCAGCAGCTCCCAACCCCACTTGTCCACAGATACGCAGTATTTT. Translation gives CASSSQPHLSTDTQYF.

CDR3 bases: TGCGCCAGCAGCCAAGAGACAAGCGGGAGCGGGGCGTTTGGGAATGAGCAGTTCTTC. It codes for CASSQETSGSGAFGNEQFF. The chain employs TRBV4-1 and TRBJ2-1, with 8 bases fitting TRBD2. The V gene's germline CDR1 is MGHRA and CDR2 YSYEKL. The V segment lost 0 bases and the J segment 7 bases; nucleotides outside the gene matches: 17. This CDR3 is 19 amino acids long.

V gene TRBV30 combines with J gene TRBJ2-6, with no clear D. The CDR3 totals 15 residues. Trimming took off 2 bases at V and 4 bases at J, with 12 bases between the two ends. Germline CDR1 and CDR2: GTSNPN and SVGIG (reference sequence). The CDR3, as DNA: TGTGCCTGGAGTCCAGGCTCTGAAGGGGCCAACGTCCTGACTTTC. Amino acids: CAWSPGSEGANVLTF.

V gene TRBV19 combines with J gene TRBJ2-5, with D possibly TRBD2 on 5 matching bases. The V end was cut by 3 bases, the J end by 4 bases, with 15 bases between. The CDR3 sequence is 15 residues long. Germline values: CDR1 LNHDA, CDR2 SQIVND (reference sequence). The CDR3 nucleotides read TGTGCCAGTAGTATTGGCCCCACTAGTCTAGAGACCCAGTACTTC. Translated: CASSIGPTSLETQYF.

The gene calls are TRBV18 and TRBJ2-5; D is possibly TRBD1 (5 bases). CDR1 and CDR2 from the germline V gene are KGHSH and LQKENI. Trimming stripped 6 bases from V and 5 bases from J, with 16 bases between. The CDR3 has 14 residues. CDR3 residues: CASSPLDSPETQYF. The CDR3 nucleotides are TGTGCCAGCTCCCCTCTCGACAGCCCCGAGACCCAGTACTTC.

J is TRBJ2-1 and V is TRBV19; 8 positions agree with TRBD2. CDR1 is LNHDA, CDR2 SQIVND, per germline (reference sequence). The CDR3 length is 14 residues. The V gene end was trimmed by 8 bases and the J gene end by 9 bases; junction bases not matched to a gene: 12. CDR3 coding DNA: TGTGCCAGTTGGACTAGCAATTCGCCTACTGAGCAGTTCTTC. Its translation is CASWTSNSPTEQFF.

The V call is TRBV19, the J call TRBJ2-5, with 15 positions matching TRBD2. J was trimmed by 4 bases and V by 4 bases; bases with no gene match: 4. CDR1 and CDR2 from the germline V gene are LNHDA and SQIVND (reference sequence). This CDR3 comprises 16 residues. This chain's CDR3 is CASSTGLAGGGETQYF. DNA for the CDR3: TGTGCCAGTAGTACCGGACTAGCGGGAGGGGGAGAGACCCAGTACTTC.

CDR3 sequence: CASTHRTSGSNEQFF. DNA of the CDR3: TGTGCCAGCACCCATCGCACTAGCGGGTCCAATGAGCAGTTCTTC. The chain joins TRBV27 to TRBJ2-1; 9 bases map to TRBD2. Unmatched junction bases numbered 10, after V lost 7 bases and J lost 6 bases. Germline V gene lookup returns CDR1 MNHEY and CDR2 SMNVEV (reference sequence). This CDR3 is 15 amino acids long.

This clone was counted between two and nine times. In DNA form, the CDR3 reads TGTGCCAGCTCACCAACGGCGGAGACCTACGAGCAGTACTTC. As protein: CASSPTAETYEQYF. V is TRBV18 and J is TRBJ2-7; D unresolved. V lost 2 bases and J lost 2, with 10 bases in between. CDR1 and CDR2 from the germline V gene are KGHSH and LQKENI. This CDR3 contains 14 residues.

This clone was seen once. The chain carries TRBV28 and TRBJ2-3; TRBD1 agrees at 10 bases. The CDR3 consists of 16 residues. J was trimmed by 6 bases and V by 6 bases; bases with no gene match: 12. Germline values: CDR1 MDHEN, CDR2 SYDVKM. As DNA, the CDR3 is TGTGCCAGCAGCGAGGGACAGGGGCACATATTGGATACGCAGTATTTT. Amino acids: CASSEGQGHILDTQYF.

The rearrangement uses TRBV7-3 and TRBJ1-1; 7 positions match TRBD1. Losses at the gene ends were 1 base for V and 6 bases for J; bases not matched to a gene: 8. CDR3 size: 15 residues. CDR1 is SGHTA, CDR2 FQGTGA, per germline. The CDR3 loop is CASSLSGRGKAEAFF. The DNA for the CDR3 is TGTGCCAGCAGCTTAAGTGGCAGGGGGAAGGCTGAAGCTTTCTTT.

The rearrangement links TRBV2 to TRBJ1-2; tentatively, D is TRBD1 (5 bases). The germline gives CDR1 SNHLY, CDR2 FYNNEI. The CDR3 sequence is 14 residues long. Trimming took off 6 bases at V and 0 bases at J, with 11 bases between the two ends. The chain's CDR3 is CASSSGRANYGYTF. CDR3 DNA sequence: TGTGCCAGCAGCTCAGGGCGAGCTAACTATGGCTACACCTTC.